This T cell receptor beta chain was sequenced during a study of T cells in localized non-small cell lung cancer. Libraries were prepared by immunoSEQ multiplex PCR; TCRdb keeps only in-frame clonotypes and omits some of them. The sample lists 2,000 or so clones; 40% to 55% were seen once. Study results and caveats: Among the tissues sampled, uninvolved adjacent lung had the highest T cell clonality, above tumor. Longer overall survival accompanied higher blood T cell density.

The V and J ends lost 0 bases and 0 bases respectively, with 10 bases between them. CDR1 SGHRS and CDR2 YFSETQ come from the germline V gene. The CDR3 sequence is 15 residues long. As regards this clone: Its antigen is currently unknown.

The chain carries TRBV5-1 and TRBJ2-7; no clear D gene. Sequencing was performed on lung tumor tissue, taken before any cancer treatment. This TCR was sampled from an older male donor with stage II lung adenocarcinoma. CDR3 loop: CASSLGRRSSYEQYF. CDR3 in DNA: TGCGCCAGCAGCTTGGGACGCAGAAGCTCCTACGAGCAGTACTTC.